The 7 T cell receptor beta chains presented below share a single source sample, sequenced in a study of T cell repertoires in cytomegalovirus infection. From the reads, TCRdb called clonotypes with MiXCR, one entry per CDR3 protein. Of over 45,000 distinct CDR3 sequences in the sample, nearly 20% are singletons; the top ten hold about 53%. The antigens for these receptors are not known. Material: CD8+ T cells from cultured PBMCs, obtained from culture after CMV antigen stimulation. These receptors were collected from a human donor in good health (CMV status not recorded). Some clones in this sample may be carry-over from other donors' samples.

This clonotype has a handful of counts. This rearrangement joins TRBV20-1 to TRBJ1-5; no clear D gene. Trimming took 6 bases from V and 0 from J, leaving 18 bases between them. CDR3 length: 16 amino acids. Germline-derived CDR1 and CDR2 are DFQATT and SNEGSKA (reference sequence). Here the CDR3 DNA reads TGCAGTGCCCGCCCAGCTCGGTTTACTAGCAATCAGCCCCAGCATTTT. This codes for CSARPARFTSNQPQHF.

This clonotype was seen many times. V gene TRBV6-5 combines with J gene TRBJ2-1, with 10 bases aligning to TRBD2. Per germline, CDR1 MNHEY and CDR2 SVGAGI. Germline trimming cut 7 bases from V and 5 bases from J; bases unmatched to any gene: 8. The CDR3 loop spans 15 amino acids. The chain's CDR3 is CASTPGTSANNEQFF. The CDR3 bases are TGTGCCAGCACCCCAGGGACTAGCGCAAACAATGAGCAGTTCTTC.

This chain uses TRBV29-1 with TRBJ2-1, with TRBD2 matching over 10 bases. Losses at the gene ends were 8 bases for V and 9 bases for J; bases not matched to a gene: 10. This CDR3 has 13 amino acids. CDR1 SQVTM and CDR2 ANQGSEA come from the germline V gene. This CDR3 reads CSSSGTSDGEQFF. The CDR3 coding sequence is TGCAGCTCCTCCGGGACTAGCGACGGTGAGCAGTTCTTC.

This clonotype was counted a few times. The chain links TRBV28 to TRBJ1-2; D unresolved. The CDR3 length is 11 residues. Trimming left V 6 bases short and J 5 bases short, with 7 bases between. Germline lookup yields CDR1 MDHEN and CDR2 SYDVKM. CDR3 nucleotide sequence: TGTGCCAGCAGCCCTGGGTATGGCTACACCTTC. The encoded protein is CASSPGYGYTF.

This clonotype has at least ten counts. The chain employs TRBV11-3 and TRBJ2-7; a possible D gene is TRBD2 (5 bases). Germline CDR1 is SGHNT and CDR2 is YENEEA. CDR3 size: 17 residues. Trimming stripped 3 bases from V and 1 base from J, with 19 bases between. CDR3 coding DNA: TGTGCCAGCAGCTTCGGGGAGAGAGGAGGTGGGTCCTACGAGCAGTACTTC. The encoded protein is CASSFGERGGGSYEQYF.

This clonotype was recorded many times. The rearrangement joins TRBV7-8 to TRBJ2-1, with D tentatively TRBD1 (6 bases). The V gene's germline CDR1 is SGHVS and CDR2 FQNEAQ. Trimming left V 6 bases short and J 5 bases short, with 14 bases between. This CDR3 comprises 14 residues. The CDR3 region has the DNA TGTGCCAGCAGTCCGAGACAGGTCCACAATGAGCAGTTCTTC. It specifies CASSPRQVHNEQFF.

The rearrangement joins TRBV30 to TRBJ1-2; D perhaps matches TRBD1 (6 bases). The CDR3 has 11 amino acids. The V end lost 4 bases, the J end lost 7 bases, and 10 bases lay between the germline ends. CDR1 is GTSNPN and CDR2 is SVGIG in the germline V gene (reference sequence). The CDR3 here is CAWMDSPGYTF. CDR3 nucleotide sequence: TGTGCCTGGATGGACAGCCCTGGCTACACCTTC.